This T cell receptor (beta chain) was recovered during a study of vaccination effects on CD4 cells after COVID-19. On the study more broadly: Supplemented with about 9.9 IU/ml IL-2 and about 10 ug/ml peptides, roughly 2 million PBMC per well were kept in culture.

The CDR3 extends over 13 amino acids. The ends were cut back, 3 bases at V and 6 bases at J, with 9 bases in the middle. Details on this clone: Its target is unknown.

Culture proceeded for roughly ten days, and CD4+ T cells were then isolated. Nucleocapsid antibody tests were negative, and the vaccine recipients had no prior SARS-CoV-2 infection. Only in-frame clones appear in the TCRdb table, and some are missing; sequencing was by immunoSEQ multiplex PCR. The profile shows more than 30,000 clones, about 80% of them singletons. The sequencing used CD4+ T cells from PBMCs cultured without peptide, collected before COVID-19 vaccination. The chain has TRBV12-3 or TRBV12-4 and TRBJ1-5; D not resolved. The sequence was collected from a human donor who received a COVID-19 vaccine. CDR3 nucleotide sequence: TGTGCCAGCAGTTTGGTATTGGGTCAGCCCCAGCATTTT. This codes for CASSLVLGQPQHF.